The 10 T cell receptor beta chains below were found in one sample sequenced in a study of shared clonotypes between healthy human individuals. Assay: immunoSEQ multiplex PCR; the TCRdb copy retains only in-frame clones and omits some. The sample lists some 1.4 million clones, more than 95% seen once, with approximately 1% in the top ten. Sequences were obtained from naive CD4+ T cells sorted from blood. Subset specified: CD45RA+ positively selected. The receptors come from a man aged 25 to 40 in good health.

The rearrangement links TRBV11-2 to TRBJ1-5; TRBD1 is a possible D gene (6 bases). The CDR3 has 15 residues. V lost 5 bases and J 1 base, leaving 12 bases between the germline ends. The germline V gene has CDR1 SGHAT and CDR2 FQNNGV. The CDR3 loop is CASSLGGASNQPQHF. CDR3 bases: TGTGCCAGCAGCCTCGGGGGGGCCAGCAATCAGCCCCAGCATTTT.

The rearrangement uses TRBV30 and TRBJ1-1; 7 bases agree with TRBD1. Looked up from germline, CDR1 is GTSNPN and CDR2 is SVGIG (reference sequence). The CDR3 sequence is 14 residues long. The V and J ends lost 3 bases and 5 bases, in that order; junction bases with no gene match: 9. Here the CDR3 reads CAWSLRQGGTEAFF. CDR3 bases: TGTGCCTGGAGCCTACGACAGGGAGGGACTGAAGCTTTCTTT.

The chain combines TRBV5-1 with TRBJ2-1; D might be TRBD2 (6 bases). V was pared by 0 bases and J by 0 bases, with 10 bases between. The germline gives CDR1 SGHRS, CDR2 YFSETQ. The CDR3 loop spans 16 amino acids. CDR3 in DNA: TGCGCCAGCAGCTTGGGGACCGGGAGCTCCTACAATGAGCAGTTCTTC. It encodes CASSLGTGSSYNEQFF.

The rearrangement joins TRBV19 to TRBJ2-6; possibly TRBD1 for D (5 bases). The CDR3 spans 19 residues. Trimming took off 6 bases at V and 0 bases at J, with 21 bases between the two ends. CDR1 is LNHDA and CDR2 is SQIVND in the germline V gene (reference sequence). The CDR3 loop is CASSPIGNRTSSGANVLTF. The CDR3 DNA reads as TGTGCCAGTAGCCCAATCGGTAACAGGACAAGCTCTGGGGCCAACGTCCTGACTTTC.

The chain combines TRBV5-4 with TRBJ2-1; D remains ambiguous. With 1 base removed from V and 4 bases from J, the gap between germline ends came to 12 bases. The CDR3 contains 15 residues. Germline V CDR1 and CDR2: SGHNT, YYREEE (reference sequence). The CDR3 reads CASSLQTWGYNEQFF. CDR3 in DNA: TGTGCCAGCAGCTTGCAGACGTGGGGATACAATGAGCAGTTCTTC.

The chain employs TRBV7-8 and TRBJ1-5, with D unresolved. Per germline, CDR1 SGHVS and CDR2 FQNEAQ. V was trimmed by 5 bases and J by 5 bases, leaving 13 bases between them. The CDR3 is 14 residues long. CDR3 sequence: CASSARIGDQPQHF. DNA of the CDR3: TGTGCCAGCAGCGCCCGGATTGGCGATCAGCCCCAGCATTTT.

The chain recombines TRBV7-9 with TRBJ2-1; 8 positions agree with TRBD2. V lost 6 bases and J lost 2; bases outside the gene matches: 6. This CDR3 is built from 15 residues. CDR1 SEHNR and CDR2 FQNEAQ come from the germline V gene (reference sequence). CDR3 nucleotide sequence: TGTGCCAGCAGGGCCAGCGGGAGCACCTACAATGAGCAGTTCTTC. This gives the protein CASRASGSTYNEQFF.

The J gene is TRBJ2-1, the V gene TRBV28, with TRBD2 identical over 8 bases. With V trimmed by 7 bases and J by 5 bases, 16 bases remained unmatched. The CDR3 is 17 residues long. The germline gives CDR1 MDHEN, CDR2 SYDVKM. Here the CDR3 reads CASIAPPKRELDNEQFF. DNA of the CDR3: TGTGCCAGCATCGCCCCTCCCAAGCGGGAGCTAGACAATGAGCAGTTCTTC.

This clone is a singleton in its sample. The sample carries other DNA sequences with the same CDR3. The genes are TRBV28 and TRBJ1-5; 10 positions match TRBD1. The CDR3 has 14 residues. The V gene end was trimmed by 3 bases and the J gene end by 4 bases; junction bases not matched to a gene: 0. CDR1 and CDR2 from the germline V gene are MDHEN and SYDVKM. The CDR3 here is CASSLDRGNQPQHF. DNA for the CDR3: TGTGCCAGCAGTTTGGACAGGGGGAATCAGCCCCAGCATTTT.

The V gene is TRBV7-9, the J gene TRBJ2-1; D is ambiguous. Germline loops: CDR1 SEHNR, CDR2 FQNEAQ (reference sequence). The CDR3 contains 15 residues. The V end lost 5 bases, the J end lost 5 bases, and 16 bases lay between the germline ends. CDR3 sequence: CASSPGVLRDNEQFF. DNA of the CDR3: TGTGCCAGCAGCCCCGGAGTTCTCCGGGACAATGAGCAGTTCTTC.